The 28 T cell receptor beta chains in this list originate from one sample, sequenced in a study of blood T cell repertoires in COVID-19. TCRdb keeps only in-frame clones here, not all; method: immunoSEQ multiplex PCR. The repertoire includes fewer than 150,000 clones, approximately 84% of them detected once, and around 20% sits in the top ten. Specimen: peripheral blood. All receptors derive from a woman aged 45 to 65 who had recovered from COVID-19.

The chain combines TRBV5-1 with TRBJ2-3; a weak D match, TRBD1 (6 bases). Trimming left V 4 bases short and J 2 bases short, with 17 bases between. Germline CDR1 and CDR2: SGHRS and YFSETQ. The CDR3 length is 16 residues. The CDR3, as DNA: TGCGCCAGCAGCCGTGCCGGGACAACCCCCACAGATACGCAGTATTTT. Its protein is CASSRAGTTPTDTQYF.

The chain joins TRBV9 to TRBJ1-3, with 7 bases identical to TRBD1. V dropped 4 bases and J dropped 8; count of bases not matched to a gene: 9. The CDR3 length is 14 residues. Germline assignment: CDR1 SGDLS and CDR2 YYNGEE. CDR3 in DNA: TGTGCCAGCAGCCCATGGACAGGAGTAGACACCATATATTTT. This gives the protein CASSPWTGVDTIYF.

The chain has TRBV11-2 and TRBJ2-3; D may be TRBD2 (6 bases). The CDR3 is made up of 19 amino acids. CDR1 and CDR2 from the germline V gene are SGHAT and FQNNGV. V gave up 4 bases and J gave up 1 base, with 24 bases separating them. DNA for the CDR3: TGTGCCAGCAGCTATCTTGGTTTGCGGAGGGCCCGGGGCACAGATACGCAGTATTTT. Its protein product is CASSYLGLRRARGTDTQYF.

This clone was seen only once. The rearrangement joins TRBV6-5 to TRBJ1-1, with 9 positions matching TRBD1. Germline CDR1 reads MNHEY; CDR2 reads SVGAGI. With 2 bases clipped from V and 4 bases from J, the junction kept 5 bases outside the gene matches. This CDR3 is 15 amino acids long. The CDR3 region has the DNA TGTGCCAGCAGTTACCCCGGGGGACAGGGCACTGAAGCTTTCTTT. Translation gives CASSYPGGQGTEAFF.

This chain joins TRBV13 and TRBJ2-7, with 8 positions matching TRBD2. Germline lookup yields CDR1 PRHDT and CDR2 FYEKMQ (reference sequence). The CDR3 length is 16 residues. The junction had 4 bases not matched to a gene; V was cut back by 0 bases and J by 0 bases. CDR3 sequence reads: CASSLGGGALSYEQYF. The CDR3 nucleotides are TGTGCCAGCAGCTTAGGCGGGGGGGCACTCTCCTACGAGCAGTACTTC.

This chain uses TRBV9 with TRBJ2-1; a possible D gene is TRBD1 (5 bases). V was pared by 4 bases and J by 3 bases, with 14 bases between. The CDR3 is 15 residues long. Germline V CDR1 and CDR2: SGDLS, YYNGEE. CDR3 nucleotides: TGTGCCAGCAGCCCCCGTTTGGGGCACTACAATGAGCAGTTCTTC. As protein: CASSPRLGHYNEQFF.

This chain joins TRBV25-1 and TRBJ1-6, with a weak D call TRBD1 (5 bases). Looked up from germline, CDR1 is MGHDK and CDR2 is SYGVNS. The V and J ends lost 1 base and 14 bases respectively, with 18 bases between them. The CDR3 is 15 amino acids. The CDR3 coding sequence is TGTGCCAGCAGTGAATCATTGGGTCGGGGGAGCACCCTCCACTTT. It codes for CASSESLGRGSTLHF.

For the CDR3, the DNA is TGCGCCAGCAGCTCCGTGAGTGAGCAGTTCTTC. It codes for CASSSVSEQFF. The chain is built from TRBV5-1 and TRBJ2-1; D uncertain. Trimming removed 3 bases from V and 9 bases from J, with 7 bases in between. The CDR3 contains 11 residues. The germline gives CDR1 SGHRS, CDR2 YFSETQ.

This sequence joins TRBV4-1 and TRBJ2-5, with 10 bases matching TRBD2. The CDR3 is 14 residues long. Germline CDR1 MGHRA, CDR2 YSYEKL. The trim removed 5 bases at V and 9 bases at J, leaving 9 bases unmatched. In DNA form, the CDR3 reads TGCGCCAGCAGCAAACTAGCGGGAAATGGGGCCCAGTACTTC. It codes for CASSKLAGNGAQYF.

The chain has TRBV7-2 and TRBJ1-4; perhaps TRBD1 as D (5 bases). The V gene's germline CDR1 is SGHTA and CDR2 FQGNSA. The length of the CDR3 is 16 residues. V lost 5 bases, J lost 2 bases, and 15 bases lay in between. CDR3 nucleotides: TGTGCCAGCAGCCACGGGGGGGGGTGGACTAATGAAAAACTGTTTTTT. Translation: CASSHGGGWTNEKLFF.

The CDR3 DNA sequence: TGTGCCAGCAGCGCATACGAGCGGGGGACCACAGATACGCAGTATTTT. It encodes CASSAYERGTTDTQYF. The chain has TRBV9 and TRBJ2-3; 8 bases match TRBD2. The germline CDR1 and CDR2 sequences are SGDLS and YYNGEE. CDR3 length: 16 residues. After removal of 3 bases from V and 2 bases from J, the junction contained 8 bases not matched to a gene.

The chain couples TRBV5-4 to TRBJ1-2; D is perhaps TRBD1 (5 bases). The germline CDR1 and CDR2 sequences are SGHNT and YYREEE (reference sequence). The length of the CDR3 is 17 residues. V was shortened by 0 bases and J by 0 bases, with 15 bases between the two germline ends. CDR3 in amino acids: CASSLGRGGIANYGYTF. The CDR3 nucleotides are TGTGCCAGCAGCTTGGGGCGGGGCGGAATAGCTAACTATGGCTACACCTTC.

The chain links TRBV7-2 to TRBJ1-3; TRBD1 aligns across 9 bases. V was pared by 5 bases and J by 4 bases, with 3 bases of the junction left unmatched. Germline-derived CDR1 and CDR2 are SGHTA and FQGNSA. The CDR3 sequence is 14 residues long. DNA of the CDR3: TGTGCCAGCAGCACCGGGACAGGGGGAAACACCATATATTTT. It encodes CASSTGTGGNTIYF.

The CDR3 nucleotides read TGTGCCAGTAGTATAGGGGTAGGGCAGGGCACCTATGGCTACACCTTC. This encodes CASSIGVGQGTYGYTF. This chain joins TRBV19 and TRBJ1-2; a possible D gene is TRBD1 (5 bases). Germline CDR1 is LNHDA and CDR2 is SQIVND (reference sequence). V lost 1 base and J 4 bases, leaving 16 bases between the germline ends. The CDR3 is 16 amino acids.

The chain combines TRBV19 with TRBJ1-1; no clear D. V was cut by 10 bases and J by 0 bases, with 15 bases left in between. The CDR3 is 14 amino acids. CDR1 is LNHDA and CDR2 is SQIVND in the germline V gene (reference sequence). The CDR3 nucleotides are TGTGCCACATCGTCTGGGAGGGTGAACACTGAAGCTTTCTTT. Amino acid sequence: CATSSGRVNTEAFF.

This chain's CDR3 is CASRMTGVGYEQYF. In DNA form, the CDR3 reads TGTGCCAGCAGGATGACAGGGGTAGGCTACGAGCAGTACTTC. The chain couples TRBV6-5 to TRBJ2-7; 8 nucleotides match TRBD1. The J segment lost 3 bases and the V segment lost 6 bases, leaving 7 bases of the junction unmatched. CDR1 is MNHEY and CDR2 is SVGAGI in the germline V gene. The length of the CDR3 is 14 residues.

This chain uses TRBV10-3 with TRBJ1-1; D perhaps matches TRBD1 (5 bases). Per the germline V gene, CDR1 is ENHRY and CDR2 is SYGVKD. Trimming took 3 bases from V and 4 from J, leaving 18 bases between them. The CDR3 sequence is 16 residues long. Here the CDR3 DNA reads TGTGCCATCAGTGAATTTGGTTGGCAGGGAGGCACTGAAGCTTTCTTT. It translates to CAISEFGWQGGTEAFF.

The V gene is TRBV5-1, the J gene TRBJ2-1; 14 nucleotides agree with TRBD2. V lost 4 bases and J lost 8; bases outside the gene matches: 8. Germline CDR1 is SGHRS and CDR2 is YFSETQ. This CDR3 contains 16 residues. As DNA, the CDR3 is TGCGCCAGCAGCCGCCGAGGACTAGCGGGGGGCCATGAGCAGTTCTTC. As protein: CASSRRGLAGGHEQFF.

The V gene is TRBV3-1 (or the pseudogene TRBV3-2), the J gene TRBJ2-4; 8 bases align to TRBD1. V was pared by 3 bases and J by 4 bases, with 5 bases of the junction left unmatched. Germline CDR1 and CDR2: LGHDT and YNNKEL (reference sequence). The CDR3 sequence is 15 residues long. CDR3 nucleotides: TGTGCCAGCAGCCACCCGACAGGGGAGAAAAACATTCAGTACTTC. It specifies CASSHPTGEKNIQYF.

This chain connects TRBV7-8 to TRBJ1-6, with D hard to call. Looked up from germline, CDR1 is SGHVS and CDR2 is FQNEAQ. The germline V and J ends were trimmed by 1 base and 9 bases, with 4 bases remaining between them. The CDR3 consists of 12 residues. The CDR3 nucleotides are TGTGCCAGCAGCTTAGACAGTTCACCCCTCCACTTT. This translates into CASSLDSSPLHF.

The chain is built from TRBV7-2 and TRBJ1-5; D ambiguous. The V end was cut by 2 bases, the J end by 3 bases, with 8 bases between. Germline lookup yields CDR1 SGHTA and CDR2 FQGNSA. The CDR3 sequence is 14 residues long. The CDR3 DNA follows: TGTGCCAGCAGCTTACAGAGGAACAATCAGCCCCAGCATTTT. This translates into CASSLQRNNQPQHF. Combining the CDR3 with reference TRBV7-2 and TRBJ1-5 gives the whole variable domain GAGVSQSPSNKVTEKGKDVELRCDPISGHTALYWYRQSLGQGLEFLIYFQGNSAPDKSGLPSDRFSAERTGGSVSTLTIQRTQQEDSAVYLCASSLQRNNQPQHFGDGTRLSIL.

V gene TRBV6-5 combines with J gene TRBJ1-2, with no clear D. Per germline, CDR1 MNHEY and CDR2 SVGAGI. Trimming cost V 0 bases and J 8 bases, with 13 bases left between them. The CDR3 extends over 14 amino acids. The CDR3 DNA sequence: TGTGCCAGCAGTTACTCGACTGTGGGAGCCGGCTACACCTTC. This encodes CASSYSTVGAGYTF.

The rearrangement joins TRBV30 to TRBJ2-5, with D possibly TRBD2 on 6 matching bases. The CDR3 extends over 13 amino acids. Trimming pared 2 bases from V and 5 bases from J, leaving 12 bases between. Germline CDR1 is GTSNPN and CDR2 is SVGIG (reference sequence). This CDR3 reads CAWSSTGVETQYF. CDR3 in DNA: TGTGCCTGGAGTTCGACGGGAGTGGAGACCCAGTACTTC.

The V and J genes are TRBV7-6 and TRBJ2-1, with D possibly matching TRBD2 (7 bases). CDR3 size: 15 residues. The germline CDR1 and CDR2 sequences are SGHVS and FNYEAQ. Trimming cost V 2 bases and J 6 bases, with 14 bases left between them. For the CDR3, the DNA is TGTGCCAGCAGCTTAAGGGGCGGGGGCCTCAATGAGCAGTTCTTC. This codes for CASSLRGGGLNEQFF.

This chain joins TRBV28 and TRBJ1-1; a possible D gene is TRBD1 (5 bases). The CDR3 covers 17 residues. Trimming took off 7 bases at V and 4 bases at J, with 25 bases between the two ends. Germline CDR1 MDHEN, CDR2 SYDVKM. CDR3 sequence (DNA): TGTGCCAGCACCCCTGGGGGGGGGTTAGGTGCGGTCACTGAAGCTTTCTTT. It encodes CASTPGGGLGAVTEAFF.

V is TRBV18 and J is TRBJ2-7; possibly TRBD1 for D (6 bases). Between the trimmed V and J ends, which lost 8 bases and 1 base, there was a span of 15 bases. Germline V gene lookup returns CDR1 KGHSH and CDR2 LQKENI. This CDR3 has 14 residues. Here the CDR3 reads CASTQDRYSYEQYF. The CDR3 bases are TGTGCCAGCACGCAGGACAGATATTCCTACGAGCAGTACTTC.

This chain's CDR3 is CASSIGLLAKNIQYF. Written as DNA, the CDR3 is TGTGCCAGTAGTATAGGGCTGTTAGCCAAAAACATTCAGTACTTC. The chain combines TRBV19 with TRBJ2-4; unclear D gene. The CDR3 has 15 amino acids. Germline V lookup: CDR1 LNHDA, CDR2 SQIVND (reference sequence). V was cut by 1 base and J by 0 bases, with 7 bases left in between.

This sequence joins TRBV2 and TRBJ1-4; weak D call: TRBD1 (5 bases). V shed 8 bases and J shed 5 bases, with 18 bases lying between them. Germline loops: CDR1 SNHLY, CDR2 FYNNEI. The CDR3 is 15 amino acids. CDR3 coding DNA: TGTGCCAGCGGACTCCAGGGAGGGCCCAATGAAAAACTGTTTTTT. It encodes CASGLQGGPNEKLFF. The full variable domain, completed using reference TRBV2 and TRBJ1-4, is EPEVTQTPSHQVTQMGQEVILRCVPISNHLYFYWYRQILGQKVEFLVSFYNNEISEKSEIFDDQFSVERPDGSNFTLKIRSTKLEDSAMYFCASGLQGGPNEKLFFGSGTQLSVL.